This T cell receptor (beta chain) stems from a study of T cells after yellow fever vaccination. Across the study: Sorting on CD3, CD45RA, CCR7 and CD95 yielded EM, EMRA, CM and Tscm memory subsets. For low cell numbers, libraries were made with SMART-Seq v4 Ultra Low Input.

Points from the study as a whole: Although most clonotypes did not, a small share appeared in both CD4 and CD8 compartments.

V lost 4 bases, J lost 4 bases, and 14 bases stayed unmatched. This CDR3 has 17 residues. CDR1 and CDR2 (germline): SGHTA, FQGTGA. Conversion of TCR transcripts into cDNA relied on 5'RACE template switching, which added a universal primer site and UMIs. One entry per CDR3 protein, called by TCRdb with MiXCR from the 5' RACE reads. The sample carries about 25,000 distinct CDR3 sequences, 3.4% recorded once. In this sample, this clonotype turned up many times. The source material was PBMCs, either bulk or a sorted T-cell subset (CD4+, CD8+, memory, or dextramer-sorted; not recorded which), sampled approximately 47 days after the first yellow fever vaccination. This receptor was obtained from a man aged 18 to 35 who received the YFV17D yellow fever vaccine. The V call is TRBV7-3, the J call TRBJ1-1, with TRBD1 identical over 8 bases. The CDR3: CASSSAPYRGRGTEAFF. In DNA, the CDR3 is TGTGCCAGCAGCTCTGCACCTTACAGGGGGAGAGGCACTGAAGCTTTCTTT.